This entry lists 16 T cell receptor beta chains sequenced from one sample in a study of T cells expressing NK-cell markers. Using the 5' RACE reads, TCRdb records one entry per CDR3 protein without DNA. The sample shows some 440,000 distinct CDR3 sequences, and 1.4% sits with its ten largest clones. The specimen sequenced was blood T cells: a sorted CD56 or NKG2C T cell subset, CD4+ or CD8+ T cells, or bulk PBMC T cells (not recorded which). The receptors were sampled from a woman between 45 and 60 years old in good health.

The chain links TRBV15 to TRBJ1-6. The CDR3 is 15 amino acids. The germline CDR1 and CDR2 sequences are LNHNV and YYDKDF (reference sequence). The CDR3 reads CATSRGGGLNSPLHF.

CDR3 in amino acids: CASSLALGRYEQYF. The chain recombines TRBV7-2 with TRBJ2-7. The germline CDR1 and CDR2 sequences are SGHTA and FQGNSA. This CDR3 contains 14 residues.

J is TRBJ2-1 and V is TRBV5-4; TCRdb indicates TRBD1, and absent DNA this call remains unverified. Germline V CDR1 and CDR2: SGHNT, YYREEE (reference sequence). The CDR3 covers 12 residues. CDR3 region: CASSPRPDEQFF.

This sequence joins TRBV12-3 or TRBV12-4 and TRBJ2-2; TCRdb's D call, TRBD1, is unchecked because there is no DNA. The CDR3 sequence is 12 residues long. CDR3 sequence: CAVREWTGELFF.

J is TRBJ2-7 and V is TRBV7-7; there is no DNA to check the TCRdb D call of TRBD1. CDR1 and CDR2 from the germline V gene are SSHAT and FNYEAQ (reference sequence). The CDR3 covers 14 residues. The chain's CDR3 is CASAPRESSYEQYF.

CDR3 region: CASSAGNYGYTF. The chain couples TRBV12-3 or TRBV12-4 to TRBJ1-2. The CDR3 totals 12 residues.

The rearrangement joins TRBV24-1 to TRBJ2-1. CDR1 is KGHDR and CDR2 is SFDVKD in the germline V gene. This CDR3 is 15 amino acids long. The CDR3 spells CATSDLQTGNHEQFF.

The chain links TRBV15 to TRBJ1-1; TCRdb's D call of TRBD1 is untestable without DNA. There are 14 residues in the CDR3. Germline CDR1 is LNHNV and CDR2 is YYDKDF (reference sequence). CDR3 protein: CATSTGQGNTEAFF.

The chain has TRBV5-1 and TRBJ2-6. The germline gives CDR1 SGHRS, CDR2 YFSETQ. The CDR3 totals 16 residues. The CDR3 here is CASSLYLNPGANVLTF.

This sequence joins TRBV20-1 and TRBJ2-3; TCRdb outputs TRBD1, but without DNA this stays unchecked. This CDR3 has 14 residues. The germline V gene has CDR1 DFQATT and CDR2 SNEGSKA (reference sequence). CDR3 sequence: CSARVWANTDTQYF.

The V gene is TRBV5-1, the J gene TRBJ2-1; TCRdb's D call, TRBD2, is unchecked because there is no DNA. The CDR3 length is 19 residues. Germline lookup yields CDR1 SGHRS and CDR2 YFSETQ. CDR3 sequence: CASSLLAGGVPSSYNEQFF.

The rearrangement uses TRBV12-3 or TRBV12-4 and TRBJ2-1. The CDR3 sequence is 16 residues long. The CDR3 reads CASSLSNLPTYNEQFF.

The chain employs TRBV29-1 and TRBJ2-1. Looked up from germline, CDR1 is SQVTM and CDR2 is ANQGSEA. CDR3 length: 13 amino acids. CDR3: CSVLRDSYNEQFF.

The J gene is TRBJ2-5, the V gene TRBV11-2; TCRdb returns TRBD2, unconfirmable since there is no DNA. The V gene's germline CDR1 is SGHAT and CDR2 FQNNGV. The length of the CDR3 is 15 residues. The CDR3 region is CASRTTGGPRETQYF.

The chain carries TRBV20-1 and TRBJ2-1; TCRdb reports TRBD2, a call that lacks DNA to check it against. CDR1 DFQATT and CDR2 SNEGSKA come from the germline V gene (reference sequence). CDR3 length equals 15 residues. CDR3 residues: CSARTGAGGENEQFF.

The CDR3 sequence: CASSLGRRQVYGYTF. The chain joins TRBV5-6 to TRBJ1-2; TCRdb proposes TRBD1, but this gene call is untestable without DNA. The CDR3 spans 15 residues. Germline V CDR1 and CDR2: SGHDT, YYEEEE.